This T cell receptor (beta chain) was observed in a study of blood T cell repertoires in COVID-19. Study information: Samples taken during acute and convalescent COVID-19 were collected in the United States, Italy and Spain. PBMCs, B-cell-depleted T cells, or T cells provided the cDNA or gDNA that made up the material.

How the authors handled the data: Quantification of nucleated cells was approximated via reference gene primer amplification. Clones were read by immunoSEQ multiplex PCR, and TCRdb kept only the in-frame ones, dropping some. For V, J and clone size, that table is used; D and trimming come from the DNA. The table has fewer than 130,000 clones, less than 85% seen once. Sequencing was carried out using peripheral blood. The receptor comes from a woman older than 75 with acute or convalescent COVID-19.

The CDR3 loop is CASSPTDRANYGYTF. The DNA for the CDR3 is TGCGCCAGCAGCCCCACGGACAGGGCTAACTATGGCTACACCTTC. The V call is TRBV5-1, the J call TRBJ1-2; 8 bases are a match to TRBD1. Germline-derived CDR1 and CDR2 are SGHRS and YFSETQ. CDR3 size: 15 residues. J gave up 0 bases and V 4 bases, and 5 bases lay outside the gene matches.